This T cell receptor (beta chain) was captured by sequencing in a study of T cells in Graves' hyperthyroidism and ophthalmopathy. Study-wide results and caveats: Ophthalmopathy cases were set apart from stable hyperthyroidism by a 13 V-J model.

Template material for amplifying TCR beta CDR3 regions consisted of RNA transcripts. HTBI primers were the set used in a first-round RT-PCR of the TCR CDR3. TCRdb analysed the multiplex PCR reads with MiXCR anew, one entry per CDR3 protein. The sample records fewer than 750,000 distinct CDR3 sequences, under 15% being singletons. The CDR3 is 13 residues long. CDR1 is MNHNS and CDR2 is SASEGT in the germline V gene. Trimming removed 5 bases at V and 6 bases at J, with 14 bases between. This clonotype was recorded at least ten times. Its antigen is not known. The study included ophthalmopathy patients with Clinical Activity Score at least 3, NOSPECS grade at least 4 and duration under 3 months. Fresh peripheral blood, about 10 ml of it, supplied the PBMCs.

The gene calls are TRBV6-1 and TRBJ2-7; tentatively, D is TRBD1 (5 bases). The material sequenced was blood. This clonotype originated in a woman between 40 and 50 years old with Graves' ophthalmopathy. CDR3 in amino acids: CASSRVRVAEQYF. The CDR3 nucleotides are TGTGCCAGCAGTCGCGTCAGGGTAGCCGAGCAGTACTTC.